These 8 T cell receptor beta chains share one sample of origin, sequenced in a study of blood T cells in healthy people across ages. A second PCR, run for roughly 6 to 11 cycles, used a sample-barcoded 5' primer plus a J-beta primer mix. TCRdb re-called the 5' RACE reads with MiXCR, one entry per CDR3 protein. Of around 1,600,000 distinct CDR3 sequences in the sample, less than 45% were seen once. The sequenced sample consisted of blood. Receptor source: a woman aged 18-29 years in good health.

In this sample, this clonotype turned up a few times. In nucleotides, the CDR3 is TGTGCCAGCACTGTCCGCGGTACGCAGTATTTT. It codes for CASTVRGTQYF. V gene TRBV6-6 combines with J gene TRBJ2-3; no reliable D call. The V gene's germline CDR1 is MNHNY and CDR2 SVGAGI (reference sequence). V lost 7 bases, J lost 8 bases, and 10 bases lay in between. The CDR3 sequence is 11 residues long.

The genes are TRBV2 and TRBJ2-5, with D maybe TRBD1 (5 bases). The CDR3 has 14 amino acids. Trimming left V 2 bases short and J 1 base short, with 8 bases between. CDR1 is SNHLY and CDR2 is FYNNEI in the germline V gene. In DNA, the CDR3 is TGTGCCAGCAGTGAATATGACAGCCAAGAGACCCAGTACTTC. It codes for CASSEYDSQETQYF.

This clonotype occurred a few times. The V and J genes are TRBV20-1 and TRBJ2-1; D assignment may be TRBD1 or TRBD2 (5 bases each). The V end was cut by 3 bases, the J end by 1 base, with 13 bases between. CDR3 length: 15 amino acids. CDR1 is DFQATT, CDR2 SNEGSKA, per germline (reference sequence). The CDR3: CSARWGRHSYNEQFF. The CDR3 DNA reads as TGCAGTGCTAGGTGGGGGAGACATTCCTACAATGAGCAGTTCTTC.

This rearrangement joins TRBV7-2 to TRBJ2-5, with 10 bases fitting TRBD2. V lost 5 bases to trimming and J lost 11 bases; unmatched junction nucleotides: 17. There are 16 residues in the CDR3. Germline-derived CDR1 and CDR2 are SGHTA and FQGNSA. Here the CDR3 reads CASSMYSSGRGNEQYF. The CDR3 nucleotides are TGTGCCAGCAGCATGTATTCTAGCGGGAGAGGCAATGAGCAGTACTTC.

The CDR3 protein is CAWSTYREGQFF. As DNA, the CDR3 is TGTGCCTGGAGTACCTACAGGGAGGGGCAGTTCTTC. V gene TRBV30 combines with J gene TRBJ2-1; D perhaps matches TRBD2 (7 bases). Trimming stripped 2 bases from V and 12 bases from J, with 14 bases between. CDR1 and CDR2 from the germline V gene are GTSNPN and SVGIG (reference sequence). This CDR3 spans 12 amino acids.

V and J are TRBV7-8 and TRBJ2-1; no definite D call. V lost 5 bases, J lost 6 bases, and 11 bases lay in between. CDR3 size: 13 residues. CDR1 and CDR2 (germline): SGHVS, FQNEAQ. The CDR3 here is CASSPLPSNEQFF. The DNA for the CDR3 is TGTGCCAGCAGCCCCCTTCCGAGCAATGAGCAGTTCTTC. Together with reference TRBV7-8 and TRBJ2-1, the CDR3 gives the full variable domain: GAGVSQSPRYKVAKRGQDVALRCDPISGHVSLFWYQQALGQGPEFLTYFQNEAQLDKSGLPSDRFFAERPEGSVSTLKIQRTQQEDSAVYLCASSPLPSNEQFFGPGTRLTVL.

V usage is TRBV7-9 and J usage is TRBJ1-2; TRBD1 matches 7 bases. CDR1 SEHNR and CDR2 FQNEAQ come from the germline V gene (reference sequence). V lost 5 bases, J lost 0 bases, and 9 bases stayed unmatched. The length of the CDR3 is 16 residues. This chain's CDR3 is CASSRIRTGTNYGYTF. CDR3 nucleotides: TGTGCCAGCAGCCGGATCCGGACAGGCACTAACTATGGCTACACCTTC.

The V call is TRBV19, the J call TRBJ2-1; D unresolved. Deletions cut 3 bases from V and 3 bases from J, with 9 bases between. Germline V gene lookup returns CDR1 LNHDA and CDR2 SQIVND (reference sequence). This CDR3 contains 14 residues. As DNA, the CDR3 is TGTGCCAGTAGTATGGGTGGATTCTACAATGAGCAGTTCTTC. This translates into CASSMGGFYNEQFF.